The TCR beta chain described here comes from a study of shared clonotypes between healthy human individuals. This clone has only one observation. The table came from immunoSEQ multiplex PCR; TCRdb's copy has only in-frame clones and leaves some out. The top ten clones hold roughly 0.13% of a sample with millions of clones, around nine tenths of them seen once. Trimming removed 2 bases from V and 6 bases from J; junction bases left unmatched: 4. Germline values: CDR1 MNHEY, CDR2 SVGAGI. The CDR3 extends over 13 amino acids. The specimen was naive CD4+ T cells sorted from blood. Subset here: CD45RA+ positively selected. The receptor's source is a man between 18 and 29 years old in good health. The chain uses TRBV6-5 and TRBJ2-7; 7 bases agree with TRBD2. The CDR3 DNA reads TGTGCCAGCAGTTACGCGGGGGAAGCCGAGCAGTACTTC. This encodes CASSYAGEAEQYF.